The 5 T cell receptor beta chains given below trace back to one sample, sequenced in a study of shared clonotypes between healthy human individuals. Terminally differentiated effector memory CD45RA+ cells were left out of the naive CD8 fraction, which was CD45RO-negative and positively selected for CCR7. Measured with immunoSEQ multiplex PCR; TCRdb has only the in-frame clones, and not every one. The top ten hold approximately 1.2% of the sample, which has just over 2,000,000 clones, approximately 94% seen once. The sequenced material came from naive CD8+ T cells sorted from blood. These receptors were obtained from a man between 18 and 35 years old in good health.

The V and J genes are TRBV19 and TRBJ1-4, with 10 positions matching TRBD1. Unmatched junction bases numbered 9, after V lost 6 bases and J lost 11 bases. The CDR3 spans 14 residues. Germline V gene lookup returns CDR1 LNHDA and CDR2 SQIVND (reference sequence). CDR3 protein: CASSSGTGESKLFF. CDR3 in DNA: TGTGCCAGTAGCTCCGGGACAGGGGAGAGTAAACTGTTTTTT.

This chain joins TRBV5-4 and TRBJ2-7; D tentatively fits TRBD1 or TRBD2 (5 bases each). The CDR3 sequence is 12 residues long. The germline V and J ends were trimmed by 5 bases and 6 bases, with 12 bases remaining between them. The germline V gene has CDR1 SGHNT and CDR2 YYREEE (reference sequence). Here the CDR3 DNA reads TGTGCCAGCAGTTCCGGGACCGGCGAGCAGTACTTC. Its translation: CASSSGTGEQYF.

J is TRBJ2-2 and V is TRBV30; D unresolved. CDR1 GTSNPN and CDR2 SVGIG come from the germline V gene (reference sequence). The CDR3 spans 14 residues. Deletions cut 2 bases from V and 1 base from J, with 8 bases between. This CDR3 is CAWSQSGNTGELFF. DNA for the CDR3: TGTGCCTGGAGTCAATCGGGGAACACCGGGGAGCTGTTTTTT.

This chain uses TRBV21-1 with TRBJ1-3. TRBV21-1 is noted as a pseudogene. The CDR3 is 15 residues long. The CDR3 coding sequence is TGTGCCAGCACCACGCCCGGGGGCGCTGGAAACACCATATATTTT. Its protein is CASTTPGGAGNTIYF.

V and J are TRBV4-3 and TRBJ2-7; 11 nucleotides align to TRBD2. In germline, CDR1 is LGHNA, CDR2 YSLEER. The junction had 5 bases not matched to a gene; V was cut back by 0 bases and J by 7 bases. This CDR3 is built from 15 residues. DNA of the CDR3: TGCGCCAGCAGCCAAGATCTAGCGGGAGGATTTGAGCAGTACTTC. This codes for CASSQDLAGGFEQYF.